The 18 T cell receptor beta chains reported below all come from one sample, sequenced in a study of cytomegalovirus exposure and HLA in healthy donors. A multiplex PCR was run with 60 Vbeta primers and 13 Jbeta primers. Measured with immunoSEQ multiplex PCR; TCRdb has only the in-frame clones, and not every one. The sample holds about 160,000 clones, over 80% seen once. Material: PBMCs. Every receptor here comes from a male donor in good health and CMV-seropositive.

This clone was detected only once. The CDR3 loop reads CASSFWAGKGYTF. In DNA form, the CDR3 reads TGTGCCAGCAGCTTTTGGGCAGGGAAGGGCTACACCTTC. The chain couples TRBV5-4 to TRBJ1-2; maybe TRBD1 (5 bases). The V and J ends lost 2 bases and 8 bases respectively, with 13 bases between them. This CDR3 comprises 13 residues. Germline CDR1 and CDR2: SGHNT and YYREEE (reference sequence).

The rearrangement links TRBV14 to TRBJ2-3, with TRBD2 matching over 8 bases. The germline gives CDR1 SGHDN, CDR2 FVKESK. This CDR3 region has 15 residues. V shed 4 bases and J 7 bases; nucleotides not matched to a gene: 10. The CDR3, as DNA: TGTGCCAGCAGCCCGTTTCGGGGCGGGAGGTATACGCAGTATTTT. It codes for CASSPFRGGRYTQYF.

This clone was observed a few times. The chain uses TRBV9 and TRBJ2-3; a possible D gene is TRBD2 (6 bases). This CDR3 is 17 amino acids long. CDR1 and CDR2 from the germline V gene are SGDLS and YYNGEE. Trimming pared 5 bases from V and 0 bases from J, leaving 19 bases between. This CDR3 is CASRAGFSGESTDTQYF. The DNA for the CDR3 is TGTGCCAGCAGGGCGGGGTTCAGCGGAGAAAGCACAGATACGCAGTATTTT.

The V and J genes are TRBV4-2 and TRBJ2-7; possible D gene TRBD2, 6 bases. Germline-derived CDR1 and CDR2 are LGHNA and YNFKEQ. Between the trimmed V and J ends, which lost 1 base and 2 bases, there was a span of 12 bases. The length of the CDR3 is 15 residues. The CDR3 loop is CASSQVSSEAYEQYF. The CDR3 DNA sequence: TGTGCCAGCAGCCAAGTTTCTAGCGAAGCCTACGAGCAGTACTTC.

The chain recombines TRBV7-6 with TRBJ2-1; 9 bases are shared with TRBD2. The ends lost 5 bases at V and 7 bases at J; junction bases unmatched: 9. Germline CDR1 SGHVS, CDR2 FNYEAQ. The CDR3 runs to 15 residues. The CDR3 protein is CASSQWASGINEQFF. In DNA, the CDR3 is TGTGCCAGCAGCCAATGGGCTAGCGGGATTAATGAGCAGTTCTTC.

The CDR3 DNA reads TGTGCCTGGAGTTCCTGGGGGGGGCGCGGAAACACCATATATTTT. This encodes CAWSSWGGRGNTIYF. This sequence joins TRBV30 and TRBJ1-3, with a possible D match to TRBD1 (6 bases). The CDR3 loop spans 15 amino acids. V was clipped by 2 bases and J by 4 bases, with 15 bases between them. From germline, CDR1 is GTSNPN and CDR2 SVGIG (reference sequence). Complete variable domain (other parts from reference TRBV30 and TRBJ1-3): SQTIHQWPATLVQPVGSPLSLECTVEGTSNPNLYWYRQAAGRGLQLLFYSVGIGQISSEVPQNLSASRPQDRQFILSSKKLLLSDSGFYLCAWSSWGGRGNTIYFGEGSWLTVV.

The DNA of the CDR3 is TGTGCCAGCACACAGGGGGGCACTAATGAAAAACTGTTTTTT. This translates into CASTQGGTNEKLFF. The rearrangement links TRBV6-1 to TRBJ1-4; 8 nucleotides line up with TRBD1. V gave up 7 bases and J gave up 2 bases; unmatched junction bases: 3. CDR1 and CDR2 (germline): MNHNS, SASEGT. The CDR3 has 14 residues.

The gene calls are TRBV7-8 and TRBJ1-3; D is uncertain. Trimming shortened V by 0 bases and J by 0 bases, and 6 bases separated the two germline ends. This CDR3 is built from 15 residues. Germline loops: CDR1 SGHVS, CDR2 FQNEAQ. CDR3: CASSLAWSSGNTIYF. The CDR3 DNA reads as TGTGCCAGCAGCTTAGCGTGGAGCTCTGGAAACACCATATATTTT.

A single count supports this clone. The chain links TRBV6-5 to TRBJ2-3, with D tentatively TRBD2 (5 bases). Germline CDR1 reads MNHEY; CDR2 reads SVGAGI. With 5 bases removed from V and 9 bases from J, the gap between germline ends came to 18 bases. The CDR3 loop spans 14 amino acids. The chain's CDR3 is CASSREWGAPTQYF. In nucleotides, the CDR3 is TGTGCCAGCAGTAGAGAGTGGGGAGCGCCGACGCAGTATTTT.

This chain links TRBV30 with TRBJ2-7; D not certain. The V end lost 0 bases, the J end lost 4 bases, and 7 bases lay between the germline ends. The CDR3 has 12 residues. The germline V gene has CDR1 GTSNPN and CDR2 SVGIG (reference sequence). The CDR3 DNA sequence: TGTGCCTGGAGTGTCAGGAAATACGAGCAGTACTTC. It is translated as CAWSVRKYEQYF. The full variable domain, completed using reference TRBV30 and TRBJ2-7, is SQTIHQWPATLVQPVGSPLSLECTVEGTSNPNLYWYRQAAGRGLQLLFYSVGIGQISSEVPQNLSASRPQDRQFILSSKKLLLSDSGFYLCAWSVRKYEQYFGPGTRLTVT.

For this clone: One end of the junction does not line up with germline, which may come from a read error. The gene calls are TRBV5-1 and TRBJ2-2; TRBD1 might be the D (6 bases). The CDR3 is 13 amino acids. From germline, CDR1 is SGHRS and CDR2 YFSETQ. The CDR3 DNA is TGCGCCAGCAGATTGGACAGCACCGGGGAGCTGTTTTTT. Amino acids: CASRLDSTGELFF.

J is TRBJ2-5 and V is TRBV28, with TRBD2 matching 9 bases. The J call may be wrong; the DNA end is better matched by TRBJ2-7. The CDR3 length is 16 residues. Germline V gene data show CDR1 as MDHEN and CDR2 as SYDVKM. As DNA, the CDR3 is TGTGCCAGCAGTCCAAGCCAAGCGGGAGGCTCCTACGAGCAGTACTTC. Protein sequence: CASSPSQAGGSYEQYF.

The rearrangement links TRBV28 to TRBJ1-1, with 8 bases lining up with TRBD1. CDR1 is MDHEN and CDR2 is SYDVKM in the germline V gene. Germline trimming cut 6 bases from V and 5 bases from J; bases unmatched to any gene: 8. The CDR3 runs to 14 residues. CDR3 DNA: TGTGCCAGCAGCCCCAGGGACAGGCCTACTGAAGCTTTCTTT. This sequence encodes CASSPRDRPTEAFF.

The V and J genes are TRBV27 and TRBJ1-2, with no clear D. Germline assignment: CDR1 MNHEY and CDR2 SMNVEV (reference sequence). The CDR3 is 14 residues long. Deletions cut 2 bases from V and 4 bases from J, with 11 bases between. The CDR3 bases are TGTGCCAGCAGTTTAGGCCAAACCTCCTATGGCTACACCTTC. This translates into CASSLGQTSYGYTF.

The rearrangement uses TRBV7-2 and TRBJ2-1, with 11 bases fitting TRBD2. CDR3 length: 16 residues. Trimming removed 2 bases from V and 7 bases from J; junction bases left unmatched: 7. Germline V CDR1 and CDR2: SGHTA, FQGNSA. CDR3 in DNA: TGTGCCAGCAGCTTACGTGGGACTAGCGGAATTAATGAGCAGTTCTTC. Translating gives CASSLRGTSGINEQFF.

V is TRBV6-1 and J is TRBJ2-3, with 7 bases aligning to TRBD2. V trimming: 4 bases; J trimming: 3 bases; junction bases outside the gene matches: 7. CDR1 MNHNS and CDR2 SASEGT come from the germline V gene. The CDR3 is made up of 15 amino acids. The CDR3 loop reads CASSVAWEGTDTQYF. The DNA of the CDR3 is TGTGCCAGCAGTGTTGCGTGGGAGGGAACAGATACGCAGTATTTT.

The chain is built from TRBV11-3 and TRBJ2-2, with D perhaps matching TRBD1 (5 bases). Trimming shortened V by 2 bases and J by 0 bases, and 10 bases separated the two germline ends. CDR3 length: 16 amino acids. Looked up from germline, CDR1 is SGHNT and CDR2 is YENEEA. The CDR3 protein is CASSLRGVSNTGELFF. CDR3 nucleotide sequence: TGTGCCAGCAGCTTAAGGGGTGTGTCGAACACCGGGGAGCTGTTTTTT.

V usage is TRBV5-6 and J usage is TRBJ2-3; TRBD1 aligns across 7 bases. Trimming removed 4 bases from V and 1 base from J; junction bases left unmatched: 6. This CDR3 has 15 residues. CDR1 and CDR2 (germline): SGHDT, YYEEEE. CDR3: CASSLTGPGTDTQYF. In nucleotides, the CDR3 is TGTGCCAGCAGCCTGACAGGGCCCGGCACAGATACGCAGTATTTT.